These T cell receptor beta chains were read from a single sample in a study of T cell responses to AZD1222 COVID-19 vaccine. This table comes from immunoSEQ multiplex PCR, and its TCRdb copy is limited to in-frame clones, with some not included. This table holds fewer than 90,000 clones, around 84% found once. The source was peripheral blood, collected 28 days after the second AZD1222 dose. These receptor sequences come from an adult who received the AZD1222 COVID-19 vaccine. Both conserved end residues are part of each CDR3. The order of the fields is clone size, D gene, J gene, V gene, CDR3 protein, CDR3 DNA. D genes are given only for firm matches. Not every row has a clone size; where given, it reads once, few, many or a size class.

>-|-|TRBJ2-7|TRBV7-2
CASSLSRDGSYEQYF
TGTGCCAGCAGCTTGTCCCGGGACGGATCCTACGAGCAGTACTTC
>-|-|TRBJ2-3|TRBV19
CASSSERIQGDTQYF
TGTGCCAGTAGTTCGGAGAGGATTCAGGGAGATACGCAGTATTTT
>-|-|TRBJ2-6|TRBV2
CASQRGANVLTF
TGTGCCAGCCAGAGGGGGGCCAACGTCCTGACTTTC
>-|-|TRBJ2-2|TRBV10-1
CASKGSYTGELFF
TGCGCCAGCAAGGGCTCCTACACCGGGGAGCTGTTTTTT
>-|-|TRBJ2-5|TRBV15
CATSRDLAETQYF
TGTGCCACCAGCAGAGATCTAGCGGAGACCCAGTACTTC
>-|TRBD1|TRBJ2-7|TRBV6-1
CASSDKGTGSYEQYF
TGTGCCAGCAGTGATAAGGGGACAGGATCCTACGAGCAGTACTTC
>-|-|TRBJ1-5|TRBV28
CASTLGYQPQHF
TGTGCCAGCACCCTGGGGTATCAGCCCCAGCATTTT
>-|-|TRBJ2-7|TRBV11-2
CASSLRVRRERLAYEQYF
TGTGCCAGCAGCTTAAGGGTTAGGAGGGAGCGGCTCGCCTACGAGCAGTACTTC
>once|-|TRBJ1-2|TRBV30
CAWSLYTIFGYTF
TGTGCCTGGAGTCTATATACTATATTTGGCTACACCTTC
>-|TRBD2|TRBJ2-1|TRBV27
CASSREGRREQFF
TGTGCCAGCAGTCGGGAGGGTCGTCGTGAGCAGTTCTTC
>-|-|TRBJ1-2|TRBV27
CASSFRTQVGGYTF
TGTGCCAGCAGTTTCCGGACCCAGGTCGGCGGCTACACCTTC
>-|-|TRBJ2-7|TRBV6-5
CASSYSTSPGYEQYF
TGTGCCAGCAGTTACTCGACGAGTCCCGGGTACGAGCAGTACTTC
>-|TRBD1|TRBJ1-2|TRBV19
CASSGTGEYGYTF
TGTGCCAGTAGTGGGACAGGCGAATATGGCTACACCTTC
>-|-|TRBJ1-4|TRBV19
CASSGREGSNEKLFF
TGTGCCAGTAGTGGCAGGGAGGGATCTAATGAAAAACTGTTTTTT
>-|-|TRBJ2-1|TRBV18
CASSPPARYNEQFF
TGTGCCAGCTCACCACCGGCGAGGTACAATGAGCAGTTCTTC
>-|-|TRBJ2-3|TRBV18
CASSPPSTSDTQYF
TGTGCCAGCTCACCACCCAGCACGTCCGATACGCAGTATTTT
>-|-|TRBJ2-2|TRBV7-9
CASSLGQPTGELFF
TGTGCCAGCAGCTTAGGACAGCCGACGGGGGAGCTGTTTTTT
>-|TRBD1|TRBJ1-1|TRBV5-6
CASSRGATGVNEAFF
TGTGCCAGCAGCCGAGGCGCCACAGGGGTGAATGAAGCTTTCTTT
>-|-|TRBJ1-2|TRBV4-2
CASSQDEGRFYGYTF
TGTGCCAGCAGCCAAGACGAGGGACGGTTTTATGGCTACACCTTC
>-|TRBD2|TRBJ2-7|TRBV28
CASSEGPGTSDAYEQYF
TGTGCCAGCAGCGAGGGGCCCGGGACTAGCGACGCCTACGAGCAGTACTTC
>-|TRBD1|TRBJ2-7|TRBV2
CASRKTRQGPEQYF
TGTGCCAGCAGAAAAACGCGACAGGGACCCGAGCAGTACTTC
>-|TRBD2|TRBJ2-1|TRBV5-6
CASSPFSGGIYNEQFF
TGTGCCAGCAGCCCCTTTAGCGGGGGGATTTACAATGAGCAGTTCTTC
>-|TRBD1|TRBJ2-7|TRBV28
CASTSWGGQGGDEQYF
TGTGCCAGCACCTCGTGGGGAGGACAGGGGGGGGACGAGCAGTACTTC
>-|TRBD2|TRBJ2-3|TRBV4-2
CASSQGLAGSDTQYF
TGTGCCAGCAGCCAGGGACTAGCGGGTTCGGATACGCAGTATTTT
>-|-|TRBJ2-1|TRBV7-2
CASSLRRVDDEQFF
TGTGCCAGCAGCTTACGTCGCGTTGACGATGAGCAGTTCTTC
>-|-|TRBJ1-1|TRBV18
CASSPPNFGGHTEAFF
TGTGCCAGCTCACCACCGAACTTCGGGGGGCACACTGAAGCTTTCTTT
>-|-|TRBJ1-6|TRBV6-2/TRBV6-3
CASSPTAYNSPLHF
TGTGCCAGCAGTCCCACCGCCTATAATTCACCCCTCCACTTT
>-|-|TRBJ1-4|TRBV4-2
CASSQGGSLQEKLFF
TGTGCCAGCAGCCAAGGGGGTAGCCTGCAAGAAAAACTGTTTTTT
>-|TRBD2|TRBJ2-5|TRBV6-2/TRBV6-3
CASSYGLAEQETQYF
TGTGCCAGCAGTTACGGACTAGCGGAACAAGAGACCCAGTACTTC
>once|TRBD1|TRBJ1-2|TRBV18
CASSPRTGMDGYTF
TGTGCCAGCTCACCACGGACAGGGATGGATGGCTACACCTTC
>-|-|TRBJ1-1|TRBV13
CASSLRTDGVKTEAFF
TGTGCCAGCAGCCTGCGGACCGATGGGGTGAAGACTGAAGCTTTCTTT
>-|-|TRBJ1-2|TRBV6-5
CASSYGGQGYGYTF
TGTGCCAGCAGTTACGGGGGGCAGGGCTATGGCTACACCTTC
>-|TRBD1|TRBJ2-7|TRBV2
CASSGTGGGWQYF
TGTGCCAGCAGTGGGACAGGGGGCGGTTGGCAGTACTTC
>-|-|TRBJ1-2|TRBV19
CASNPQGTVNYGYTF
TGTGCCAGTAACCCCCAGGGCACGGTTAACTATGGCTACACCTTC
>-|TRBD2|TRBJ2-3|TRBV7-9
CASSFPGGRDTQYF
TGTGCCAGCAGCTTTCCGGGAGGACGAGATACGCAGTATTTT
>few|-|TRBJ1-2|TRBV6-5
CASARTGPNYGYTF
TGTGCCAGCGCCCGGACGGGCCCGAACTATGGCTACACCTTC
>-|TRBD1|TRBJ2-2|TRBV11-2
CASAGQGAYTGELFF
TGTGCCAGCGCCGGACAGGGGGCCTACACCGGGGAGCTGTTTTTT
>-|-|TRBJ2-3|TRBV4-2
CASSQALTSTDTQYF
TGTGCCAGCAGCCAAGCCCTAACTAGCACAGATACGCAGTATTTT
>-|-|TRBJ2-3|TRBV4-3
CASSQDKGTDTQYF
TGCGCCAGCAGCCAAGATAAAGGAACAGATACGCAGTATTTT
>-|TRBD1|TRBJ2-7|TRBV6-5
CASDTGTALAYEQYF
TGTGCCAGCGACACTGGGACAGCGCTAGCCTACGAGCAGTACTTC
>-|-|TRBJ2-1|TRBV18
CASSPSYNEQFF
TGTGCCAGCTCACCATCATACAATGAGCAGTTCTTC
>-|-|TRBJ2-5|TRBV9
CASSVGDDTGTQYF
TGTGCCAGCAGCGTAGGGGACGACACCGGGACCCAGTACTTC
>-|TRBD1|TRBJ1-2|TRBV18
CASSPGLNRGFGYTF
TGTGCCAGCTCACCAGGGTTGAACAGGGGCTTTGGCTACACCTTC
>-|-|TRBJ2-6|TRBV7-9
CASSLTGVGANVLTF
TGTGCCAGCAGCTTAACCGGGGTCGGGGCCAACGTCCTGACTTTC
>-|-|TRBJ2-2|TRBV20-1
CSASPPGQTNTGELFF
TGCAGTGCTAGTCCGCCGGGACAAACGAACACCGGGGAGCTGTTTTTT
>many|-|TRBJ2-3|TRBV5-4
CASNPRSGRDGTDTQYF
TGTGCCAGCAACCCCCGGTCGGGTCGGGATGGCACAGATACGCAGTATTTT
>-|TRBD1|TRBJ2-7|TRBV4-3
CASSLRTGREQYF
TGCGCCAGCAGCCTCCGGACAGGTCGCGAGCAGTACTTC
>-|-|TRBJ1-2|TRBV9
CASSVRQNYGYTF
TGTGCCAGCAGCGTACGGCAGAACTATGGCTACACCTTC
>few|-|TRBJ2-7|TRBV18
CASSPGSGPNEQYF
TGTGCCAGCTCACCAGGGTCAGGCCCCAACGAGCAGTACTTC
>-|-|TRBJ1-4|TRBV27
CASSSLGGTEKLFF
TGTGCCAGCAGTTCGCTGGGGGGGACTGAAAAACTGTTTTTT
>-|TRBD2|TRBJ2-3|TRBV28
CASSPGGRADTQYF
TGTGCCAGCAGTCCGGGGGGGCGGGCAGATACGCAGTATTTT
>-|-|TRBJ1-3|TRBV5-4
CASSLISGNTIYF
TGTGCCAGCAGCCTCATCTCTGGAAACACCATATATTTT
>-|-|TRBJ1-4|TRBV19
CASTQNSFLPFNEKLFF
TGTGCCAGTACCCAAAACAGTTTCCTGCCTTTTAATGAAAAACTGTTTTTT
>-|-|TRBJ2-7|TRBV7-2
CASSRTTQGYEQYF
TGTGCCAGCAGCCGGACTACCCAGGGCTACGAGCAGTACTTC
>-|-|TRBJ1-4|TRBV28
CASRAPGLSEKLFF
TGTGCCAGCAGAGCCCCGGGACTTTCCGAAAAACTGTTTTTT